Listed below are T cell receptor beta chains from one sample, sequenced in a study of OX40 agonist ivuxolimab in advanced cancers. Some clones are missing from TCRdb's copy, which holds only in-frame ones; the method was immunoSEQ multiplex PCR. The data contain 75,000 to 95,000 clones, more than 70% of them seen just once; the ten biggest clones take up over 0.2%. The material was CD4+ or CD8+ T cells sorted from blood, obtained in a trial of the OX40 agonist ivuxolimab. All receptors come from an adult with an advanced solid tumor such as melanoma, head and neck, liver or kidney cancer. Both conserved end residues are part of each CDR3. The D gene is left open where the match is weak. Size tells how often a clone was seen (once, few, many) or the class of an expanded clone, and some rows leave it out.

d_call: NA; clone_size: NA; v_call: TRBV28; j_call: TRBJ1-4; cdr3_nt: TGTGCCAGCAACCGCCGGGATTCGGGTGAAAAACTGTTTTTT; cdr3_aa: CASNRRDSGEKLFF
d_call: NA; clone_size: NA; v_call: TRBV19; j_call: TRBJ1-4; cdr3_nt: TGTGCCAGTAGTATTTGGCATCTTGGAGAAAAACTGTTTTTT; cdr3_aa: CASSIWHLGEKLFF
d_call: NA; clone_size: NA; v_call: TRBV5-1; j_call: TRBJ2-1; cdr3_nt: TGCGCCAGCAGCCCCCCCCTTGGGGTTGGTGAGCAGTTCTTC; cdr3_aa: CASSPPLGVGEQFF
d_call: TRBD1; clone_size: NA; v_call: TRBV5-1; j_call: TRBJ2-1; cdr3_nt: TGCGCCAGCAGCGGATCGGACAGGGCGAAGTCCAATGAGCAGTTCTTC; cdr3_aa: CASSGSDRAKSNEQFF
d_call: TRBD1; clone_size: NA; v_call: TRBV4-2; j_call: TRBJ1-5; cdr3_nt: TGTGCCAGCAGCCAACTGGGAAACAGGGGTGGCCGCAATCAGCCCCAGCATTTT; cdr3_aa: CASSQLGNRGGRNQPQHF
d_call: NA; clone_size: NA; v_call: TRBV27; j_call: TRBJ1-5; cdr3_nt: TGTGCCAGCAGTTCCACAACAGGAGCCAATCAGCCCCAGCATTTT; cdr3_aa: CASSSTTGANQPQHF
d_call: TRBD2; clone_size: once; v_call: TRBV4-1; j_call: TRBJ2-7; cdr3_nt: TGCGCCAGCAGCCAGCTAGCGGGAGGCGGGTCCTACGAGCAGTACTTC; cdr3_aa: CASSQLAGGGSYEQYF
d_call: NA; clone_size: NA; v_call: TRBV7-3; j_call: TRBJ1-1; cdr3_nt: TGTGCCAGCACCCCGGGCCCCGGGTACACTGAAGCTTTCTTT; cdr3_aa: CASTPGPGYTEAFF
d_call: NA; clone_size: NA; v_call: TRBV7-6; j_call: TRBJ2-7; cdr3_nt: TGTGCCAGCAGCTTAGCGGGTTCTGGGGAGCAGTACTTC; cdr3_aa: CASSLAGSGEQYF
d_call: NA; clone_size: NA; v_call: TRBV11-3; j_call: TRBJ2-3; cdr3_nt: TGTGCCAGCAGCTTAGGAGGGGCAGGCGCAGATACGCAGTATTTT; cdr3_aa: CASSLGGAGADTQYF
d_call: TRBD1; clone_size: NA; v_call: TRBV7-2; j_call: TRBJ2-1; cdr3_nt: TGTGCCAGCAGCTTCCCCGAAGCATTGACAGGGTATTCCTACAATGAGCAGTTCTTC; cdr3_aa: CASSFPEALTGYSYNEQFF
d_call: TRBD2; clone_size: NA; v_call: TRBV6-6; j_call: TRBJ2-5; cdr3_nt: TGTGCCAGCAGTTACCGGGCCGGGACTAGCGACGAGACCCAGTACTTC; cdr3_aa: CASSYRAGTSDETQYF
d_call: TRBD2; clone_size: NA; v_call: TRBV19; j_call: TRBJ2-5; cdr3_nt: TGTGCCAGTAGTAGGGGAGGGGACCCCCAAGAGACCCAGTACTTC; cdr3_aa: CASSRGGDPQETQYF
d_call: NA; clone_size: NA; v_call: TRBV7-2; j_call: TRBJ2-5; cdr3_nt: TGTGCCAGCAGCCCTCGACGGGTTGGGGAGACCCAGTACTTC; cdr3_aa: CASSPRRVGETQYF
d_call: TRBD2; clone_size: NA; v_call: TRBV4-1; j_call: TRBJ2-1; cdr3_nt: TGCGCCAGCAGCCCGGGACTAGCAGGTTTTTTCCATGAGCAGTTCTTC; cdr3_aa: CASSPGLAGFFHEQFF
d_call: TRBD1; clone_size: NA; v_call: TRBV19; j_call: TRBJ2-7; cdr3_nt: TGTGCCAGTAGTAAAGACAGGGAATCCTACGAGCAGTACTTC; cdr3_aa: CASSKDRESYEQYF
d_call: TRBD1; clone_size: NA; v_call: TRBV5-1; j_call: TRBJ1-4; cdr3_nt: TGCGCCAGCAGCGAGGGGACAGGGGGCAGGAATGAAAAACTGTTTTTT; cdr3_aa: CASSEGTGGRNEKLFF
d_call: NA; clone_size: NA; v_call: TRBV15; j_call: TRBJ2-1; cdr3_nt: TGTGCCACCAGCAGAGGACGGGGCAATGAGCAGTTCTTC; cdr3_aa: CATSRGRGNEQFF
d_call: NA; clone_size: NA; v_call: TRBV5-1; j_call: TRBJ2-3; cdr3_nt: TGCGCCAGCGCAACGGTTGGGGATACGCAGTATTTT; cdr3_aa: CASATVGDTQYF
d_call: NA; clone_size: NA; v_call: TRBV9; j_call: TRBJ2-3; cdr3_nt: TGTGCCAGCAGTGACGGGACTCACGCTAATACGCAGTATTTT; cdr3_aa: CASSDGTHANTQYF
d_call: TRBD2; clone_size: NA; v_call: TRBV4-3; j_call: TRBJ2-3; cdr3_nt: TGCGCCAGCAGCCAAGGCGGGGGTCACACAGATACGCAGTATTTT; cdr3_aa: CASSQGGGHTDTQYF
d_call: TRBD2; clone_size: NA; v_call: TRBV4-3; j_call: TRBJ2-3; cdr3_nt: TGCGCCAGCAGCCAAGATGCGGTACTAGCGATAAATACGCAGTATTTT; cdr3_aa: CASSQDAVLAINTQYF
d_call: NA; clone_size: NA; v_call: TRBV2; j_call: TRBJ2-2; cdr3_nt: TGTGCCAGCACCCGACTAAACGTGGAGGGGGAGTTGTTTTTT; cdr3_aa: CASTRLNVEGELFF
d_call: TRBD1; clone_size: NA; v_call: TRBV19; j_call: TRBJ1-5; cdr3_nt: TGTGCCAGTAGTACCCCGGACGACAGGGCTGCGTATAGCAATCAGCCCCAGCATTTT; cdr3_aa: CASSTPDDRAAYSNQPQHF
d_call: TRBD1; clone_size: NA; v_call: TRBV29-1; j_call: TRBJ2-7; cdr3_nt: TGCAGCGTCCAGAGATGGGGACAGGGGGCATCGGGAGAGCAGTACTTC; cdr3_aa: CSVQRWGQGASGEQYF
d_call: NA; clone_size: NA; v_call: TRBV6-6; j_call: TRBJ2-6; cdr3_nt: TGTGCCAGCAGTTACTCACGGAACTCTGGGGCCAACGTCCTGACTTTC; cdr3_aa: CASSYSRNSGANVLTF
d_call: NA; clone_size: once; v_call: TRBV19; j_call: TRBJ1-2; cdr3_nt: TGTGCCAGTACGCGACAGGAAAAAGACTCTGGCTACACCTTC; cdr3_aa: CASTRQEKDSGYTF
d_call: NA; clone_size: few; v_call: TRBV2; j_call: TRBJ1-6; cdr3_nt: TGTGCCAGCAACCCCAGGGGTTGGAATTCACCCCTCCACTTT; cdr3_aa: CASNPRGWNSPLHF
d_call: NA; clone_size: NA; v_call: TRBV27; j_call: TRBJ1-2; cdr3_nt: TGTGCCAGCAGGGAGCCAAGGCCCGGGAGGAGCTATGGCTACACCTTC; cdr3_aa: CASREPRPGRSYGYTF
d_call: NA; clone_size: NA; v_call: TRBV29-1; j_call: TRBJ1-5; cdr3_nt: TGCAGCGTTTCGTCCCAGCGTCATCAGCCCCAGCATTTT; cdr3_aa: CSVSSQRHQPQHF
d_call: NA; clone_size: NA; v_call: TRBV5-4; j_call: TRBJ2-3; cdr3_nt: TGTGCCAGCAGCTACTCTAGCACAGATACGCAGTATTTT; cdr3_aa: CASSYSSTDTQYF
d_call: TRBD2; clone_size: NA; v_call: TRBV28; j_call: TRBJ2-1; cdr3_nt: TGTGCCAGCAGTTTACTAGCGGGGAGCAATGAGCAGTTCTTC; cdr3_aa: CASSLLAGSNEQFF
d_call: NA; clone_size: NA; v_call: TRBV29-1; j_call: TRBJ2-5; cdr3_nt: TGCAGCGTTGACGGGCGGGACCAAGAGACCCAGTACTTC; cdr3_aa: CSVDGRDQETQYF
d_call: NA; clone_size: once; v_call: TRBV5-6; j_call: TRBJ1-6; cdr3_nt: TGTGCCAGCAGCTTGAGCGATATGGGGCTGTCACCCCTCCACTTT; cdr3_aa: CASSLSDMGLSPLHF
d_call: TRBD2; clone_size: NA; v_call: TRBV10-3; j_call: TRBJ2-3; cdr3_nt: TGTGCCACGCAGACTAGCGGGGGCGGAGATACGCAGTATTTT; cdr3_aa: CATQTSGGGDTQYF
d_call: TRBD2; clone_size: few; v_call: TRBV5-3; j_call: TRBJ2-1; cdr3_nt: TGTGCCAGAAGCTTCCCCACTAGCGGGACCTACAATGAGCAGTTCTTC; cdr3_aa: CARSFPTSGTYNEQFF
d_call: NA; clone_size: once; v_call: TRBV2; j_call: TRBJ2-3; cdr3_nt: TGTGCCAGCAGTGAAGCCCAAACAGGGTTCGGGGATACGCAGTATTTT; cdr3_aa: CASSEAQTGFGDTQYF
d_call: NA; clone_size: NA; v_call: TRBV18; j_call: TRBJ2-2; cdr3_nt: TGTGCCAGCTCACCACTCAGCGTCCCGAACACCGGGGAGCTGTTTTTT; cdr3_aa: CASSPLSVPNTGELFF
d_call: NA; clone_size: NA; v_call: TRBV5-1; j_call: TRBJ1-2; cdr3_nt: TGCGCCAGCAGCTCTTCAGGGCTTGGAGGCTACACCTTC; cdr3_aa: CASSSSGLGGYTF
d_call: NA; clone_size: NA; v_call: TRBV29-1; j_call: TRBJ1-4; cdr3_nt: TGCAGCGTGAGGGGACATAATGAAAAACTGTTTTTT; cdr3_aa: CSVRGHNEKLFF
d_call: NA; clone_size: once; v_call: TRBV5-6; j_call: TRBJ2-2; cdr3_nt: TGTGCCAGCAGCTTGGCCAGGGGTACGGTCGGGGAGCTGTTTTTT; cdr3_aa: CASSLARGTVGELFF
d_call: NA; clone_size: NA; v_call: TRBV28; j_call: TRBJ1-1; cdr3_nt: TGTGCCAGCAGCCAATTCAATACATTGAACACTGAAGCTTTCTTT; cdr3_aa: CASSQFNTLNTEAFF
d_call: NA; clone_size: NA; v_call: TRBV5-1; j_call: TRBJ1-2; cdr3_nt: TGCGCCAGCAGCTCCGACGGTAACTATGGCTACACCTTC; cdr3_aa: CASSSDGNYGYTF
d_call: NA; clone_size: NA; v_call: TRBV29-1; j_call: TRBJ2-3; cdr3_nt: TGCAGCGTTGGAGGTAGCGGACCCCCCGGGGGCACAGATACGCAGTATTTT; cdr3_aa: CSVGGSGPPGGTDTQYF
d_call: NA; clone_size: NA; v_call: TRBV4-2; j_call: TRBJ1-4; cdr3_nt: TGTGCCAGCAGCCAAGATCTTCTGGAAAAACTGTTTTTT; cdr3_aa: CASSQDLLEKLFF
d_call: NA; clone_size: NA; v_call: TRBV9; j_call: TRBJ2-1; cdr3_nt: TGTGCCAGCAGCAGACTCCCGAACACTCCTTACAATGAGCAGTTCTTC; cdr3_aa: CASSRLPNTPYNEQFF
d_call: TRBD1; clone_size: NA; v_call: TRBV5-8; j_call: TRBJ1-1; cdr3_nt: TGTGCCAGCAGCGCAACAGGGGGTCACACTGAAGCTTTCTTT; cdr3_aa: CASSATGGHTEAFF
d_call: NA; clone_size: NA; v_call: TRBV5-1; j_call: TRBJ1-2; cdr3_nt: TGCGCCAGCAGCCCGCGGGACACCTACTATGGCTACACCTTC; cdr3_aa: CASSPRDTYYGYTF
d_call: NA; clone_size: NA; v_call: TRBV6-4; j_call: TRBJ2-7; cdr3_nt: TGTGCCAGCAGTGACTCGACGGTCTGGGGACCCTTGGCCTACGAGCAGTACTTC; cdr3_aa: CASSDSTVWGPLAYEQYF
d_call: NA; clone_size: NA; v_call: TRBV9; j_call: TRBJ2-3; cdr3_nt: TGTGCCAGCAGCACCAGGGGCATAGATACGCAGTATTTT; cdr3_aa: CASSTRGIDTQYF
d_call: NA; clone_size: NA; v_call: TRBV6-5; j_call: TRBJ2-3; cdr3_nt: TGTGCCAGCAGTTACCAGGGGACCGCAGATACGCAGTATTTT; cdr3_aa: CASSYQGTADTQYF
d_call: TRBD2; clone_size: NA; v_call: TRBV10-3; j_call: TRBJ2-3; cdr3_nt: TGTGCCGCGACTAGCGGGGACACAGATACGCAGTATTTT; cdr3_aa: CAATSGDTDTQYF
d_call: TRBD2; clone_size: NA; v_call: TRBV19; j_call: TRBJ2-3; cdr3_nt: TGTGCCAGTAGTGCGACTAGCGGATGGACCACAGATACGCAGTATTTT; cdr3_aa: CASSATSGWTTDTQYF
d_call: TRBD2; clone_size: NA; v_call: TRBV28; j_call: TRBJ2-1; cdr3_nt: TGTGCCACCCAACTAGCGGACTCCTACAATGAGCAGTTCTTC; cdr3_aa: CATQLADSYNEQFF
d_call: NA; clone_size: NA; v_call: TRBV4-2; j_call: TRBJ2-5; cdr3_nt: TGTGCCAGCAGCCAAGATCCAAGTCAAGAGACCCAGTACTTC; cdr3_aa: CASSQDPSQETQYF